Shown below are 3 T cell receptor beta chains from a single sample sequenced in a study of read filtering for tumor transcriptome and immune sequencing. This library used approximately 390 ng RNA and molecular barcoded adaptors spanning alpha/delta and beta/gamma chains. TCRdb used MiXCR to reprocess the reads, holding one entry per CDR3 protein. The sample records around 14,000 distinct CDR3 sequences, roughly 20% being singletons. Sequencing input: a population of CD138-negative cells sorted from bone marrow. The receptors come from a donor aged 40 or older with multiple myeloma.

This clonotype was detected many times. The CDR3 protein is CASSLGGGMVVEAFF. As DNA, the CDR3 is TGTGCCAGCAGCTTAGGGGGGGGGATGGTCGTTGAAGCTTTCTTT. This chain uses TRBV7-9 with TRBJ1-1; D is possibly TRBD1 (5 bases). In germline, CDR1 is SEHNR, CDR2 FQNEAQ (reference sequence). Trimming took off 1 base at V and 7 bases at J, with 16 bases between the two ends. The CDR3 is 15 residues long.

The V and J genes are TRBV7-9 and TRBJ1-5; D remains ambiguous. CDR3 length equals 13 residues. Trimming stripped 2 bases from V and 4 bases from J, with 6 bases between. Germline lookup yields CDR1 SEHNR and CDR2 FQNEAQ (reference sequence). The CDR3 sequence is CASSLLSNQPQHF. The CDR3 DNA sequence: TGTGCCAGCAGCTTACTGAGTAATCAGCCCCAGCATTTT.

This clonotype appeared many times. The chain combines TRBV27 with TRBJ2-7; the match to TRBD1 covers 8 bases. The V gene's germline CDR1 is MNHEY and CDR2 SMNVEV (reference sequence). V shed 5 bases, J shed 7 bases, and the junction held 7 bases outside the gene matches. The CDR3 has 13 amino acids. The CDR3 loop is CASSIPGGSEQYF. The CDR3, as DNA: TGTGCCAGCAGTATCCCAGGGGGCAGTGAGCAGTACTTC.